This T cell receptor beta chain was obtained from a study of shared clonotypes between healthy human individuals. General observations from the study: Naive subsets typically showed greater estimated richness than memory subsets.

Here immunoSEQ multiplex PCR was the method, and the copy in TCRdb shows in-frame clones only, minus some. Here the sample spans 900,000 to 1,200,000 clones, roughly 74% being singletons. J gave up 0 bases and V 4 bases, and 10 bases lay outside the gene matches. CDR3 size: 18 residues. Germline CDR1 SGDLS, CDR2 YYNGEE. This clone came up a few times. Its antigen is not identified. This chain connects TRBV9 to TRBJ2-6, with TRBD1 identical over 7 bases. The sample taken for sequencing was memory CD4+ T cells from PBMCs. Subset in this sample: CD45RA-negative fraction. The sequence came from a man between 18 and 29 years old in good health. Some clones in this sample may be carry-over from other donors' samples. CDR3 loop: CASSNRGRGSSGANVLTF. CDR3 coding DNA: TGTGCCAGCAGCAATAGGGGGCGCGGATCCTCTGGGGCCAACGTCCTGACTTTC.